Presented here are 11 T cell receptor beta chains from one specimen sequenced in a study of shared clonotypes between healthy human individuals. Profiled with immunoSEQ multiplex PCR; TCRdb holds only in-frame clones, not every one. The data hold about 2.3 million clones, with 85% to 95% observed a single time. What was sequenced was naive CD4+ T cells from PBMCs. Described subset: CD45RA+ positively selected. The source of these receptors is a man between 18 and 29 years old in good health. Some clones in this sample may be carry-over from other donors' samples.

This sequence joins TRBV9 and TRBJ2-3, with a weak D call TRBD1 (5 bases). Germline CDR1 is SGDLS and CDR2 is YYNGEE. The CDR3 runs 13 residues. V was shortened by 6 bases and J by 1 base, with 9 bases between the two germline ends. In nucleotides, the CDR3 is TGTGCCAGCAACCTAGGGGGCACAGATACGCAGTATTTT. It translates to CASNLGGTDTQYF.

This rearrangement joins TRBV6-1 to TRBJ2-7, with 8 bases that match TRBD2. CDR3 size: 16 residues. Germline-derived CDR1 and CDR2 are MNHNS and SASEGT. The V segment lost 1 base and the J segment 2 bases; nucleotides outside the gene matches: 7. This chain's CDR3 is CASSEGSGGITYEQYF. The DNA of the CDR3 is TGTGCCAGCAGTGAAGGCTCGGGGGGGATTACCTACGAGCAGTACTTC.

This chain joins TRBV9 and TRBJ2-3, with TRBD1 as a possible D gene (5 bases). Germline V CDR1 and CDR2: SGDLS, YYNGEE. Trimming pared 3 bases from V and 6 bases from J, leaving 11 bases between. The CDR3 runs 13 residues. CDR3 loop: CASSALHRDTQYF. The DNA of the CDR3 is TGTGCCAGCAGCGCCCTCCACAGGGATACGCAGTATTTT.

The chain combines TRBV28 with TRBJ1-3; 9 bases align to TRBD1. The J segment lost 0 bases and the V segment lost 8 bases, leaving 5 bases of the junction unmatched. Germline-derived CDR1 and CDR2 are MDHEN and SYDVKM. CDR3 length equals 15 residues. CDR3 residues: CASWTGATSGNTIYF. The DNA of the CDR3 is TGTGCCAGCTGGACAGGGGCGACCTCTGGAAACACCATATATTTT.

The V gene is TRBV7-2, the J gene TRBJ1-1, with D perhaps matching TRBD1 (5 bases). The CDR3 has 14 amino acids. V lost 2 bases and J 6 bases, leaving 13 bases between the germline ends. Germline V lookup: CDR1 SGHTA, CDR2 FQGNSA. The CDR3 DNA sequence: TGTGCCAGCAGCTTAACCCGGCAGGGTCCTGAAGCTTTCTTT. Amino acids: CASSLTRQGPEAFF.

The V call is TRBV27, the J call TRBJ1-6; D is uncertain. The CDR3 totals 12 residues. Germline-derived CDR1 and CDR2 are MNHEY and SMNVEV (reference sequence). V was trimmed by 6 bases and J by 10 bases, leaving 10 bases between them. The CDR3 DNA is TGTGCCAGCAGGGTTGGTGGATCACCCCTCCACTTT. Translated: CASRVGGSPLHF.

The genes are TRBV9 and TRBJ2-3; tentatively, D is TRBD1 (6 bases). Per the germline V gene, CDR1 is SGDLS and CDR2 is YYNGEE. There are 14 residues in the CDR3. V shed 1 base and J shed 4 bases, with 10 bases lying between them. The CDR3 sequence is CASSVRTGSDTQYF. CDR3 in DNA: TGTGCCAGCAGCGTACGTACAGGGTCAGATACGCAGTATTTT.

The V gene is TRBV13, the J gene TRBJ1-2; possible D gene TRBD1, 5 bases. V dropped 1 base and J dropped 0 bases, with 9 bases sitting between them. Germline V gene sequence: CDR1 PRHDT, CDR2 FYEKMQ (reference sequence). The CDR3 has 15 amino acids. The CDR3 protein is CASSLVGAPNYGYTF. The CDR3 nucleotides are TGTGCCAGCAGCTTAGTCGGGGCCCCTAACTATGGCTACACCTTC. The full variable domain, completed using reference TRBV13 and TRBJ1-2, is AAGVIQSPRHLIKEKRETATLKCYPIPRHDTVYWYQQGPGQDPQFLISFYEKMQSDKGSIPDRFSAQQFSDYHSELNMSSLELGDSALYFCASSLVGAPNYGYTFGSGTRLTVV.

The V gene is TRBV6-6, the J gene TRBJ1-4; D unclear. CDR1 is MNHNY and CDR2 is SVGAGI in the germline V gene (reference sequence). Trimming removed 4 bases from V and 8 bases from J, with 14 bases in between. This CDR3 has 14 residues. The CDR3 region has the DNA TGTGCCAGCAGTTCCACGAGCCTGGGGGAAAAACTGTTTTTT. Translated: CASSSTSLGEKLFF.

As for this clone: The germline gene is not matched at one end of the junction; a read error may be the cause. V is TRBV15 and J is TRBJ2-7, with TRBD2 identical over 13 bases. The CDR3 totals 13 residues. From germline, CDR1 is LNHNV and CDR2 YYDKDF (reference sequence). The CDR3 bases are TGTGCCACCAGCAGAGATGGGACTAGCGGGACCTCTTTC. Amino acid sequence: CATSRDGTSGTSF. Filled out from reference TRBV15 and TRBJ2-7, the complete variable domain reads DAMVIQNPRYQVTQFGKPVTLSCSQTLNHNVMYWYQQKSSQAPKLLFHYYDKDFNNEADTPDNFQSRRPNTSFCFLDIRSPGLGDTAMYLCATSRDGTSGTSFGPGTRLTVT.

As concerns this clone: The same CDR3 is also encoded by other DNA sequences in this sample. V gene TRBV6-1 combines with J gene TRBJ1-5, with 8 bases that match TRBD1. There are 14 residues in the CDR3. Germline V gene sequence: CDR1 MNHNS, CDR2 SASEGT. With 6 bases clipped from V and 1 base from J, the junction kept 2 bases outside the gene matches. In nucleotides, the CDR3 is TGTGCCAGCAGCTGGACAGGGAGCAATCAGCCCCAGCATTTT. Amino acids: CASSWTGSNQPQHF.